This T cell receptor (beta chain) came from a study of vaccination and CD4 T cells after COVID-19. Trimming removed 8 bases from V and 3 bases from J; junction bases left unmatched: 7. CDR1 is SNHLY and CDR2 is FYNNEI in the germline V gene. The CDR3 runs 15 residues. The treatment is: roughly ten-day PBMC culture with coronavirus spike peptide pools or control peptides (ViraFEST assay). During the years 2011-2018, before the COVID-19 pandemic, the unexposed donor's CD4+ T cells were collected. ViraFEST enlarged antigen-specific T cell populations with peptide pools and afterwards sequenced TCRs. Cultured CD4+ T-cell DNA underwent Oncomine TCR Beta short-read sequencing. TCRdb re-called the PCR reads with MiXCR, one entry per CDR3 protein. The table shows over 7,000 distinct CDR3 sequences, with 45% to 55% occurring only once. Study-wide results and caveats: Researchers report that 304 of 307 vaccine-specific clones in convalescent patients proved spike mono-reactive.

Points on this clonotype: Its antigen remains unknown.

Sequencing was done on a sample of CD4+ T cells from blood, cultured in vitro. The TCR comes from a human donor in good health. The V and J genes are TRBV2 and TRBJ1-5, with 10 nucleotides matching TRBD1. The CDR3 sequence is CASAGTGASNQPQHF. The CDR3 nucleotides read TGTGCCAGCGCCGGGACAGGGGCATCCAATCAGCCCCAGCATTTT. The full variable domain, its missing parts supplied by reference TRBV2 and TRBJ1-5, is EPEVTQTPSHQVTQMGQEVILRCVPISNHLYFYWYRQILGQKVEFLVSFYNNEISEKSEIFDDQFSVERPDGSNFTLKIRSTKLEDSAMYFCASAGTGASNQPQHFGDGTRLSIL.